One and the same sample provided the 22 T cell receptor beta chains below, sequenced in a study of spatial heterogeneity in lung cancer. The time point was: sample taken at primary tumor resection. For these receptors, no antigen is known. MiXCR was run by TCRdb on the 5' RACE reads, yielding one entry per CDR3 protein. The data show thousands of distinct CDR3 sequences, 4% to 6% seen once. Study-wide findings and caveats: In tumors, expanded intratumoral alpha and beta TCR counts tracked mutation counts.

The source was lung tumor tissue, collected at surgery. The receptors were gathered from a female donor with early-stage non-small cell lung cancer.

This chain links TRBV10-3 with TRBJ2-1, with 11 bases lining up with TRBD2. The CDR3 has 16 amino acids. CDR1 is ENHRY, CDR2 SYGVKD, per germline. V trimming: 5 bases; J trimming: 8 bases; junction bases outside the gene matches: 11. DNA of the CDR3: TGTGCCATCAGTAAGACTAGCGGGGCAAATCGCGATGAGCAGTTCTTC. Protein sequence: CAISKTSGANRDEQFF.

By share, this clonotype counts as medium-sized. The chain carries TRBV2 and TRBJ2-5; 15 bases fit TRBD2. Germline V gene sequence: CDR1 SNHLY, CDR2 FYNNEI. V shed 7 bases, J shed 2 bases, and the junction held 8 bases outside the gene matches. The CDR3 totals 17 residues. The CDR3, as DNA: TGTGCCAGCAAGGGGGGACTAGCGGGGGGTCGACAAGAGACCCAGTACTTC. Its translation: CASKGGLAGGRQETQYF.

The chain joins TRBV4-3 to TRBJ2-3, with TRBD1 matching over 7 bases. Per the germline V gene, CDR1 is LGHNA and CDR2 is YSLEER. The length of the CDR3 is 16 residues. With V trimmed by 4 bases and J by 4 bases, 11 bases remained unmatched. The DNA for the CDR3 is TGCGCCAGCAGCCTACGGACAGGACCCTTTTCAGATACGCAGTATTTT. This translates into CASSLRTGPFSDTQYF.

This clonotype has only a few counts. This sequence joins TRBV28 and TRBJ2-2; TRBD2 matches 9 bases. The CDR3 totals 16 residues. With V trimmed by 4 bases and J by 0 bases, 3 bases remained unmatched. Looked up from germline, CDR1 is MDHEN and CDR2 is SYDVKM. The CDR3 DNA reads TGTGCCAGCAGTTATAGCGGGGGAGCGAACACCGGGGAGCTGTTTTTT. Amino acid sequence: CASSYSGGANTGELFF.

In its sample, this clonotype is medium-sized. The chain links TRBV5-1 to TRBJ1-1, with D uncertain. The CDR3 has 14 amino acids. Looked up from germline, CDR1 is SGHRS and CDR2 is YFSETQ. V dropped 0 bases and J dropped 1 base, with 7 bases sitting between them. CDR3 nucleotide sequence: TGCGCCAGCAGCTTGGCGGTGGAGAACACTGAAGCTTTCTTT. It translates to CASSLAVENTEAFF.

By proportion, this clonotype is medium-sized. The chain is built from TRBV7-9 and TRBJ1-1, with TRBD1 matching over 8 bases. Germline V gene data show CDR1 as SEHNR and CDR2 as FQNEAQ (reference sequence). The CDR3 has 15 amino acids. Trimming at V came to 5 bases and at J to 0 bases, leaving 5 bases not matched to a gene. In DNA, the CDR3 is TGTGCCAGCAGCCACTGGGACAGGTTGAACACTGAAGCTTTCTTT. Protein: CASSHWDRLNTEAFF. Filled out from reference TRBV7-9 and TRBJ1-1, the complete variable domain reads DTGVSQNPRHKITKRGQNVTFRCDPISEHNRLYWYRQTLGQGPEFLTYFQNEAQLEKSRLLSDRFSAERPKGSFSTLEIQRTEQGDSAMYLCASSHWDRLNTEAFFGQGTRLTVV.

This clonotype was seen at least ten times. The CDR3 region is CAISESRDRVREQFF. The CDR3 nucleotides read TGTGCCATCAGTGAGTCCCGGGACAGGGTTCGTGAGCAGTTCTTC. This chain uses TRBV10-3 with TRBJ2-1; 9 nucleotides agree with TRBD1. J gave up 9 bases and V 0 bases, and 6 bases lay outside the gene matches. The CDR3 loop spans 15 amino acids. Germline loops: CDR1 ENHRY, CDR2 SYGVKD.

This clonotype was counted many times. The CDR3 bases are TGTGCCAGCAGCTCCCAGGGGTTGGGAACCGGGGAGCTGTTTTTT. It encodes CASSSQGLGTGELFF. The genes are TRBV7-8 and TRBJ2-2, with D possibly matching TRBD1 (6 bases). The germline gives CDR1 SGHVS, CDR2 FQNEAQ. This CDR3 is built from 15 residues. Deletions cut 4 bases from V and 5 bases from J, with 14 bases between.

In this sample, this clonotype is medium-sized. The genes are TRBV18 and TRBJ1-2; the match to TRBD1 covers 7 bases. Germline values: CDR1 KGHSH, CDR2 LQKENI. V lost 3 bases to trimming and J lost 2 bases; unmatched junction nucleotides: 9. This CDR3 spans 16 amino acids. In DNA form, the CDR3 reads TGTGCCAGCTCACCCTTTGTTGGACAGGTCAACTATGGCTACACCTTC. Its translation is CASSPFVGQVNYGYTF.

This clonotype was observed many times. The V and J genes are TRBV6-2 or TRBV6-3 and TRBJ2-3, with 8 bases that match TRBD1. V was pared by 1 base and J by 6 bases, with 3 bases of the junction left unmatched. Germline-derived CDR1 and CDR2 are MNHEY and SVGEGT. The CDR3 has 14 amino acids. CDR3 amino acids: CASSYWTGIDTQYF. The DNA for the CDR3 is TGTGCCAGCAGTTACTGGACAGGGATTGATACGCAGTATTTT.

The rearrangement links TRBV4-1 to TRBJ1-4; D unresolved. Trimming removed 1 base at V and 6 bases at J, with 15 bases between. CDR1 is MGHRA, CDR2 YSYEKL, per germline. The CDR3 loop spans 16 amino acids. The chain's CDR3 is CASSQGLQTGDEKLFF. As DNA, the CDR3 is TGCGCCAGCAGCCAAGGTCTACAGACCGGGGATGAAAAACTGTTTTTT.

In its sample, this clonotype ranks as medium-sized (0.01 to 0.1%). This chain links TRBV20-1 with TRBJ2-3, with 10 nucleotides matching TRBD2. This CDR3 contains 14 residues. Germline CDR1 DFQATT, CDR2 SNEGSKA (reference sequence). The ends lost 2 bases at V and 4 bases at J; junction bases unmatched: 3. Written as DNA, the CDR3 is TGCAGTGCTAGATCGGGACTAGCGCCAGATACGCAGTATTTT. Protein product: CSARSGLAPDTQYF.

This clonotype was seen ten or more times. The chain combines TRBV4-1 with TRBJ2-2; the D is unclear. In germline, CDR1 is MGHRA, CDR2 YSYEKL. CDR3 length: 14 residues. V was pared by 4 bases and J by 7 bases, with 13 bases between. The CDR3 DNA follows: TGCGCCAGCAGCCCCCCCTACGAAAGCGGGGAGCTGTTTTTT. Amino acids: CASSPPYESGELFF.

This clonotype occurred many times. The CDR3 DNA reads as TGTGCCAGCAGTGTGGCCGTCAATGAGCAGTTCTTC. This sequence encodes CASSVAVNEQFF. The J gene is TRBJ2-1, the V gene TRBV25-1; D remains ambiguous. V dropped 4 bases and J dropped 6 bases, with 7 bases sitting between them. CDR3 size: 12 residues. Germline CDR1 is MGHDK and CDR2 is SYGVNS.

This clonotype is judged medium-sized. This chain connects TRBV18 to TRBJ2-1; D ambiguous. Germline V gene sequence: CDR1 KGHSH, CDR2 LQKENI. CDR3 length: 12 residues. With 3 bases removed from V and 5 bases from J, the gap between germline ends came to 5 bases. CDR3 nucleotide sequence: TGTGCCAGCTCACCGTTCAACAATGAGCAGTTCTTC. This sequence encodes CASSPFNNEQFF.

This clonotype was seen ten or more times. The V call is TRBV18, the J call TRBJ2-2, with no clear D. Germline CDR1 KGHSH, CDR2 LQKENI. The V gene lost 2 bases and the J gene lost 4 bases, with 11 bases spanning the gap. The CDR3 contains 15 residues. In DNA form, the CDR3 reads TGTGCCAGCTCACCAGATGTTGCAACCACCGGGGAGCTGTTTTTT. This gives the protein CASSPDVATTGELFF. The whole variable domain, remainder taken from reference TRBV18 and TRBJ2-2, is NAGVMQNPRHLVRRRGQEARLRCSPMKGHSHVYWYRQLPEEGLKFMVYLQKENIIDESGMPKERFSAEFPKEGPSILRIQQVVRGDSAAYFCASSPDVATTGELFFGEGSRLTVL.

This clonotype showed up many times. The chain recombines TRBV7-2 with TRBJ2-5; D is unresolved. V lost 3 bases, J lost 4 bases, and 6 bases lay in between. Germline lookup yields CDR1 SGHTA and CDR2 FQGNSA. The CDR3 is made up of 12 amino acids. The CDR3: CASSFQGETQYF. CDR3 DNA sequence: TGTGCCAGCAGCTTCCAAGGAGAGACCCAGTACTTC.

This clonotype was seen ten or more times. CDR3 amino acids: CASSRAPPFPRDNYGYTF. The CDR3 bases are TGCGCCAGCAGCCGCGCCCCCCCTTTCCCTAGAGATAACTATGGCTACACCTTC. The rearrangement joins TRBV4-3 to TRBJ1-2; D gene ambiguous. CDR3 length: 18 residues. CDR1 and CDR2 (germline): LGHNA, YSLEER. The germline V and J ends were trimmed by 4 bases and 1 base, with 22 bases remaining between them.

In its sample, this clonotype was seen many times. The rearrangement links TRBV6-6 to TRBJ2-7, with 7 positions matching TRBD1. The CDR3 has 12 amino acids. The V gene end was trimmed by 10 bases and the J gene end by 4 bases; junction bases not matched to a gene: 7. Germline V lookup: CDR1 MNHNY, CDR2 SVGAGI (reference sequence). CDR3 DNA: TGTGCCACTGGGACAGTTAGTTACGAGCAGTACTTC. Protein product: CATGTVSYEQYF.

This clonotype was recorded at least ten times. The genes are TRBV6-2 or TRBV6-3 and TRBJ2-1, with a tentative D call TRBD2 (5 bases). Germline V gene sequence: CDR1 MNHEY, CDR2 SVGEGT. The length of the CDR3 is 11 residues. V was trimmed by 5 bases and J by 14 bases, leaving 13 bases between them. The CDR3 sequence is CASSSTSGKFF. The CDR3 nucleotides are TGTGCCAGCAGTAGTACGTCGGGGAAGTTCTTC.

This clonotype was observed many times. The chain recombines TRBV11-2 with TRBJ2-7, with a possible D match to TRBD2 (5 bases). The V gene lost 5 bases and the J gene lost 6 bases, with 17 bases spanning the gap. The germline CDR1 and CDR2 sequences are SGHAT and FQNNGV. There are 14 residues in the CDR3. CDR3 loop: CASSQHSEGSEQYF. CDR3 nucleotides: TGTGCCAGCAGCCAACACTCCGAGGGAAGCGAGCAGTACTTC. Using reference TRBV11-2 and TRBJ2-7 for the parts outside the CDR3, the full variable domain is EAGVAQSPRYKIIEKRQSVAFWCNPISGHATLYWYQQILGQGPKLLIQFQNNGVVDDSQLPKDRFSAERLKGVDSTLKIQPAKLEDSAVYLCASSQHSEGSEQYFGPGTRLTVT.

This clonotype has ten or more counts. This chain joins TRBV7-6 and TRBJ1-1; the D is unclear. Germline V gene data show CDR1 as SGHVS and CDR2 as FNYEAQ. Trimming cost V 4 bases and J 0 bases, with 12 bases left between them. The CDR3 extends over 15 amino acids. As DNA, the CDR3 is TGTGCCAGCAGCTCCTCCAGACACCTGAACACTGAAGCTTTCTTT. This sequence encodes CASSSSRHLNTEAFF. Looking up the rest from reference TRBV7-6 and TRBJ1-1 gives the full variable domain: GAGVSQSPRYKVTKRGQDVALRCDPISGHVSLYWYRQALGQGPEFLTYFNYEAQQDKSGLPNDRFSAERPEGSISTLTIQRTEQRDSAMYRCASSSSRHLNTEAFFGQGTRLTVV.